Sequencing of this TCR beta chain was carried out in a study of radiotherapy plus CTLA-4 blockade in lung cancer. Study-wide context: Objective responses occurred in about a sixth of patients; about 34% had disease control. Study observations and caveats: Expansion in blood of tumor-derived TCR clones was seen after radiotherapy plus ipilimumab.

Germline V gene lookup returns CDR1 SNHLY and CDR2 FYNNEI. V shed 7 bases, J shed 7 bases, and the junction held 12 bases outside the gene matches. The CDR3 totals 14 residues. Details on this clone: Its antigen is currently unknown.

Chemo-refractory metastatic non-small-cell lung cancer patients were treated with focal radiation plus CTLA-4 blockade with ipilimumab. Data came from immunoSEQ multiplex PCR; TCRdb stores just in-frame clones and leaves some out. The table has 43,000 or so clones, roughly 60% seen once. The origin of this receptor is a human donor with non-small cell lung cancer who had a partial response to radiotherapy plus ipilimumab. The genes are TRBV2 and TRBJ1-1; 7 nucleotides line up with TRBD1. This sample comprised peripheral blood, obtained from a patient treated with radiotherapy plus ipilimumab. The CDR3 sequence: CASIFPTGTSEAFF. The CDR3 DNA reads as TGTGCCAGCATTTTCCCGACAGGGACCAGTGAAGCTTTCTTT.